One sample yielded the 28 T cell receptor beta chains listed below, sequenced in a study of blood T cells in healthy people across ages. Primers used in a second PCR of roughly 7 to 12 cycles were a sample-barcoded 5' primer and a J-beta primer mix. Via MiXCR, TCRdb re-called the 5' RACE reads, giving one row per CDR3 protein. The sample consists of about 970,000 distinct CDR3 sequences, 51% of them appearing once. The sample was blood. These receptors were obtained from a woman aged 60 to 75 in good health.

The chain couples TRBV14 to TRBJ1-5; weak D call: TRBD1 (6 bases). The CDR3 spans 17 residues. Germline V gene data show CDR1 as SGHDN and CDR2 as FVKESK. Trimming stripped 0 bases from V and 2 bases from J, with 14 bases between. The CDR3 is CASSQEVHKGGNQPQHF. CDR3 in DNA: TGTGCCAGCAGCCAAGAGGTGCATAAGGGGGGCAATCAGCCCCAGCATTTT.

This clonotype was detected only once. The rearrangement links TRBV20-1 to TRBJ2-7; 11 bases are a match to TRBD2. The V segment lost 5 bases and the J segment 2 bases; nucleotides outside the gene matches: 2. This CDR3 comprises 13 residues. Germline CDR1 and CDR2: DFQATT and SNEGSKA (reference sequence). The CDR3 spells CSAGTSGPYEQYF. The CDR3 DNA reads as TGCAGTGCTGGGACTAGCGGCCCCTACGAGCAGTACTTC.

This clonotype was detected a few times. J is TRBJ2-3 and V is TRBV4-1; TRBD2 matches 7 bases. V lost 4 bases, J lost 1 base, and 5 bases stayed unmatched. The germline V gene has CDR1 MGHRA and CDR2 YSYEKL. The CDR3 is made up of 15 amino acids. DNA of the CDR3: TGCGCCAGCAGCCGGCGGGAGCTTGGCACAGATACGCAGTATTTT. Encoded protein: CASSRRELGTDTQYF.

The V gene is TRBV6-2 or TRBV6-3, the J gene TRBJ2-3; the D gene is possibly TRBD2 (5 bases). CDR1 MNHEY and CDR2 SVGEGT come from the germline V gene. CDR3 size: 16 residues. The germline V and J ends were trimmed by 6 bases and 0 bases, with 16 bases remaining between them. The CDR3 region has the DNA TGTGCCAGCAGCTCCCCGGGTAGCGCAAGCACAGATACGCAGTATTTT. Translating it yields CASSSPGSASTDTQYF.

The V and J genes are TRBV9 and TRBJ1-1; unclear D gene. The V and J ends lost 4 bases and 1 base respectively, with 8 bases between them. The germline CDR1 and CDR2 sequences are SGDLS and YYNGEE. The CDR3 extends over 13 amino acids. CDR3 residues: CASSHLRNTEAFF. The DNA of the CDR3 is TGTGCCAGCAGCCATCTTAGGAACACTGAAGCTTTCTTT.

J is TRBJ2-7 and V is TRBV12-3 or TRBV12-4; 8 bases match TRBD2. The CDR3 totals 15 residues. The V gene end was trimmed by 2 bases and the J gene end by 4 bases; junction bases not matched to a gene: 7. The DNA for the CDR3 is TGTGCCAGCAGTTTATTAGGCGGGAGGAAATACGAGCAGTACTTC. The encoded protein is CASSLLGGRKYEQYF.

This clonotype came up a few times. In DNA, the CDR3 is TGTGCCATCAGTGGGGGGGTGCGGAGACAAGAGACCCAGTACTTC. Encoded protein: CAISGGVRRQETQYF. The chain uses TRBV10-3 and TRBJ2-5, with D perhaps TRBD2 (6 bases). V shed 4 bases and J shed 2 bases, with 14 bases lying between them. The V gene's germline CDR1 is ENHRY and CDR2 SYGVKD. This CDR3 has 15 amino acids.

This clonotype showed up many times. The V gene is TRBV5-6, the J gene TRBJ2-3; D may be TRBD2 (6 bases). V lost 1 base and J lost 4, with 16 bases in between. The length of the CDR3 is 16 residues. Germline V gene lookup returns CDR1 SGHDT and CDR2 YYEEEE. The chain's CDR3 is CASSLWRDRVSDTQYF. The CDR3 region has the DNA TGTGCCAGCAGCTTGTGGCGGGATAGGGTTTCAGATACGCAGTATTTT.

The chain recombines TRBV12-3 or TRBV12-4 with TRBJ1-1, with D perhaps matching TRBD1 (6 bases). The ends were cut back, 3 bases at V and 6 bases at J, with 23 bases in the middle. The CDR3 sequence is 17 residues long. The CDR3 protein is CASSFRGHARVHAEAFF. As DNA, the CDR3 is TGTGCCAGCAGTTTCAGGGGTCACGCGAGGGTGCACGCTGAAGCTTTCTTT.

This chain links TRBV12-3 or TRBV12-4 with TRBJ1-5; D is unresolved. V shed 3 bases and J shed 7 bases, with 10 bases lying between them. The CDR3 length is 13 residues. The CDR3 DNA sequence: TGTGCCAGCAGTTTTAAGTTCCACCAGCCCCAGCATTTT. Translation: CASSFKFHQPQHF.

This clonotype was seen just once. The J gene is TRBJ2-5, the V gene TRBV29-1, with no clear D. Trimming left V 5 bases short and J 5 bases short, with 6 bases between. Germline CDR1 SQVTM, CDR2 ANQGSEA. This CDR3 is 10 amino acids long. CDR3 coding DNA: TGCAGCGTTAGTCTGGAGACCCAGTACTTC. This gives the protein CSVSLETQYF.

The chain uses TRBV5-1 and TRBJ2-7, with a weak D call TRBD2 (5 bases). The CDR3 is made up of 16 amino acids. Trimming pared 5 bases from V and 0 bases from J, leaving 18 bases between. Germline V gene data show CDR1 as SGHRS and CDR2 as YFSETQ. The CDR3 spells CASRIASEGSSYEQYF. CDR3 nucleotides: TGCGCCAGCAGGATAGCGTCAGAAGGTTCCTCCTACGAGCAGTACTTC. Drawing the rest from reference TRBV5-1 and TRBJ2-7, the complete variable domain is KAGVTQTPRYLIKTRGQQVTLSCSPISGHRSVSWYQQTPGQGLQFLFEYFSETQRNKGNFPGRFSGRQFSNSRSEMNVSTLELGDSALYLCASRIASEGSSYEQYFGPGTRLTVT.

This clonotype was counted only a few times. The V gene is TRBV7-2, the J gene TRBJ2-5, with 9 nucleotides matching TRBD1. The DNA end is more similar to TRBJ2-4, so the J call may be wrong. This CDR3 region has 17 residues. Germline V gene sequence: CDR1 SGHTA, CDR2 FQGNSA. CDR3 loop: CASSRTGTGSGKNIQYF. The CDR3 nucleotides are TGTGCCAGCAGTCGTACCGGGACAGGGAGTGGCAAAAACATTCAGTACTTC.

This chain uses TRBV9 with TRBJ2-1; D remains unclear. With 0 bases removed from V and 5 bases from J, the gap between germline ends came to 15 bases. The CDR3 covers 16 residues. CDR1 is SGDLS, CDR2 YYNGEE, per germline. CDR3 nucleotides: TGTGCCAGCAGCGTAGCGGATCTCGGATTCGACAATGAGCAGTTCTTC. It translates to CASSVADLGFDNEQFF.

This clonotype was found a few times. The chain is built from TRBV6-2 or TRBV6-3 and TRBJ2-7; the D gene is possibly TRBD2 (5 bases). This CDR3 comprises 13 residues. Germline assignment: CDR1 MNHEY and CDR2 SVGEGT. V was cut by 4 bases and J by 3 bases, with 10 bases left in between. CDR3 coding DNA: TGTGCCAGCAGTTGGGCGGGCGACTACGAGCAGTACTTC. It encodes CASSWAGDYEQYF.

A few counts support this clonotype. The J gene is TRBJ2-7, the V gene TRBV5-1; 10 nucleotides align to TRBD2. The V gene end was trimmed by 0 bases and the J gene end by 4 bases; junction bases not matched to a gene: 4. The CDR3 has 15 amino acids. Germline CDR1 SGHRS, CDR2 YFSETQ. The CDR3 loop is CASSLDGTSVYEQYF. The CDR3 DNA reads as TGCGCCAGCAGCTTGGATGGGACTAGCGTTTACGAGCAGTACTTC.

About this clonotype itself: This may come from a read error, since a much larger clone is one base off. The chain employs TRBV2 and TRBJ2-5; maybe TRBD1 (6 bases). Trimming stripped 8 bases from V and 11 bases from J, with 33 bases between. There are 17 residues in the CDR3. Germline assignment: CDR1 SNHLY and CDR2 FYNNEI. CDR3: CASGTGTHFTSYYKQYF. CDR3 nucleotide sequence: TGTGCCAGCGGCACCGGGACACATTTTACCAGTTACTACAAGCAGTACTTC.

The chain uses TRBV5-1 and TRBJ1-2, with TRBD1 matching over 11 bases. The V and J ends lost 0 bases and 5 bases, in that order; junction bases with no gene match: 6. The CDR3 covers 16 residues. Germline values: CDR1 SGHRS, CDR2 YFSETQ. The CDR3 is CASSLDGTGGIYGYTF. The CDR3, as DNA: TGCGCCAGCAGCTTGGATGGGACAGGGGGAATATATGGCTACACCTTC.

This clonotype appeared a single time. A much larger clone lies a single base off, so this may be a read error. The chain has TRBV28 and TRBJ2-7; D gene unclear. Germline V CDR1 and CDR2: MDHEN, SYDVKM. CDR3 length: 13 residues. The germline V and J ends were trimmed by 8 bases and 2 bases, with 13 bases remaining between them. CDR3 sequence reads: CASLNGGAYEQYF. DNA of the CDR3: TGTGCCAGCCTGAATGGTGGCGCCTACGAGCAGTACTTC. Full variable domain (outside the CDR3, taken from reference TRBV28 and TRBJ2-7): DVKVTQSSRYLVKRTGEKVFLECVQDMDHENMFWYRQDPGLGLRLIYFSYDVKMKEKGDIPEGYSVSREKKERFSLILESASTNQTSMYLCASLNGGAYEQYFGPGTRLTVT.

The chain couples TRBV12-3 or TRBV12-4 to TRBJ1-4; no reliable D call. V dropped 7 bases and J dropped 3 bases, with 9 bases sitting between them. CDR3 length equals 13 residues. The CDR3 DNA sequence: TGTGCCAGCACTTCCCTTTCTAATGAAAAACTGTTTTTT. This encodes CASTSLSNEKLFF.

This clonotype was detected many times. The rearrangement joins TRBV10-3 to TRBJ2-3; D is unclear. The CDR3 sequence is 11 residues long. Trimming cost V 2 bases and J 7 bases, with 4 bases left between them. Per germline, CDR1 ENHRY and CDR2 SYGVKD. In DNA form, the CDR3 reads TGTGCCATCAGTGAGGGGAATACGCAGTATTTT. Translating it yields CAISEGNTQYF.

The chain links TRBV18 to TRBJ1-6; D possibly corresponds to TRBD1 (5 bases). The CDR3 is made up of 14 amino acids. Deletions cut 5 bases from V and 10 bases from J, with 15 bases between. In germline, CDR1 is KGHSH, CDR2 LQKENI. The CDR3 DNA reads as TGTGCCAGCTCAAGGAACAGGAAAGACTCACCCCTCCACTTT. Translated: CASSRNRKDSPLHF.

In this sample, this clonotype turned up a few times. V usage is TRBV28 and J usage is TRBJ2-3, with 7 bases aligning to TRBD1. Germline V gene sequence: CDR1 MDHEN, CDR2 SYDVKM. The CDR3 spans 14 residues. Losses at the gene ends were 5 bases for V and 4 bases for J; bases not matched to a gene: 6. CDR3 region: CASSRDRVADTQYF. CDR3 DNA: TGTGCCAGCAGTCGTGACAGGGTGGCAGATACGCAGTATTTT. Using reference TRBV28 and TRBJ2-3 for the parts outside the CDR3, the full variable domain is DVKVTQSSRYLVKRTGEKVFLECVQDMDHENMFWYRQDPGLGLRLIYFSYDVKMKEKGDIPEGYSVSREKKERFSLILESASTNQTSMYLCASSRDRVADTQYFGPGTRLTVL.

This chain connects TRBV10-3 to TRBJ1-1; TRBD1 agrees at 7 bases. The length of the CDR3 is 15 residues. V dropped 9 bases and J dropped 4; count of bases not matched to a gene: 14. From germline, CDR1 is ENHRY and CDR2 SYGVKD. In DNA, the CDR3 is TGTGCCATTAGCCGGTTCAAGGGGGCGATCACTGAAGCTTTCTTT. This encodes CAISRFKGAITEAFF.

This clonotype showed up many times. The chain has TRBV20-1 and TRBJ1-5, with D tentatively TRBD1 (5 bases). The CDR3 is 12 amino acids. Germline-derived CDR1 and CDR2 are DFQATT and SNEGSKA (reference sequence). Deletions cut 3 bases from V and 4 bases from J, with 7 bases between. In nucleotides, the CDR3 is TGCAGTGCTAGGACAGCAAATCAGCCCCAGCATTTT. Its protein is CSARTANQPQHF.

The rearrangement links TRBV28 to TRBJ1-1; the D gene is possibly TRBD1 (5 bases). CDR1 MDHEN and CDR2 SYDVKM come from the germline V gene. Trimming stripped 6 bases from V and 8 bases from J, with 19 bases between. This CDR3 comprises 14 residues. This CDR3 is CASRHSGAIREAFF. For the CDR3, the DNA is TGTGCCAGCAGACATAGCGGGGCGATAAGGGAAGCTTTCTTT.

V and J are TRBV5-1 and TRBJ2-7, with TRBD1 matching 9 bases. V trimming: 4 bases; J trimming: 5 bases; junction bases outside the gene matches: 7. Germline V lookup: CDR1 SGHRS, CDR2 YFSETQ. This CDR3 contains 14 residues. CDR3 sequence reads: CASSVGQGSDEQYF. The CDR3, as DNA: TGCGCCAGCAGCGTGGGACAGGGTTCCGACGAGCAGTACTTC.

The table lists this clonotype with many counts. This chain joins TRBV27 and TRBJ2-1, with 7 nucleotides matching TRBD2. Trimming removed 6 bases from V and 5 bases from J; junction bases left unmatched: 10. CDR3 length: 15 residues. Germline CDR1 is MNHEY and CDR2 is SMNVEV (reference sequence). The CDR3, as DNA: TGTGCCAGCAGAACCCCAACTAGCGCCCACAATGAGCAGTTCTTC. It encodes CASRTPTSAHNEQFF.